One sample yielded the 18 T cell receptor beta chains listed below, sequenced in a study of T cells after yellow fever vaccination. MiXCR, applied by TCRdb to the 5' RACE reads, yields one record per CDR3 protein. The profile covers 310,000 or so distinct CDR3 sequences, with around 6.8% appearing a single time and over 15% taken by the ten largest. The specimen comprised PBMCs, sampled roughly 45 days after the first yellow fever vaccination. The source is a man aged 18 to 29 who received the YFV17D yellow fever vaccine.

V and J are TRBV7-8 and TRBJ1-1; the D gene is possibly TRBD1 (5 bases). This CDR3 is 15 amino acids long. Germline assignment: CDR1 SGHVS and CDR2 FQNEAQ. V dropped 1 base and J dropped 4 bases, with 13 bases sitting between them. The CDR3 sequence: CASSLVYSGGTEAFF. CDR3 nucleotides: TGTGCCAGCAGCTTAGTCTACTCGGGGGGCACTGAAGCTTTCTTT. The full variable domain, its missing parts supplied by reference TRBV7-8 and TRBJ1-1, is GAGVSQSPRYKVAKRGQDVALRCDPISGHVSLFWYQQALGQGPEFLTYFQNEAQLDKSGLPSDRFFAERPEGSVSTLKIQRTQQEDSAVYLCASSLVYSGGTEAFFGQGTRLTVV.

V is TRBV20-1 and J is TRBJ2-7, with 9 positions matching TRBD2. With V trimmed by 6 bases and J by 2 bases, 5 bases remained unmatched. This CDR3 has 13 residues. Looked up from germline, CDR1 is DFQATT and CDR2 is SNEGSKA (reference sequence). Here the CDR3 DNA reads TGCAGTGCGGCGCGGGGGGGAACCTACGAGCAGTACTTC. Translated, it gives CSAARGGTYEQYF.

In its sample, this clonotype was seen a few times. This chain joins TRBV18 and TRBJ2-2, with D maybe TRBD2 (5 bases). The CDR3 extends over 15 amino acids. The V and J ends lost 3 bases and 7 bases respectively, with 15 bases between them. Germline CDR1 and CDR2: KGHSH and LQKENI. This CDR3 reads CASSPTRGPGGELFF. CDR3 sequence (DNA): TGTGCCAGCTCACCTACTAGAGGCCCAGGCGGGGAGCTGTTTTTT.

The J gene is TRBJ2-1, the V gene TRBV5-4; D possibly uses TRBD1 or TRBD2 (5 bases each). Germline-derived CDR1 and CDR2 are SGHNT and YYREEE (reference sequence). This CDR3 is 12 amino acids long. Trimming removed 2 bases from V and 7 bases from J, with 7 bases in between. CDR3 bases: TGTGCCAGCAGCTTCAGGGAGAATGAGCAGTTCTTC. This translates into CASSFRENEQFF.

The table lists this clonotype with many counts. The rearrangement joins TRBV5-1 to TRBJ2-1; D not resolved. Per germline, CDR1 SGHRS and CDR2 YFSETQ. Trimming cost V 2 bases and J 1 base, with 10 bases left between them. The CDR3 has 15 amino acids. The CDR3 DNA is TGCGCCAGCAGCTTCGATCAGTCTTCCTACAATGAGCAGTTCTTC. Translated, it gives CASSFDQSSYNEQFF.

This clonotype was observed a few times. V usage is TRBV14 and J usage is TRBJ2-5; possibly TRBD2 for D (6 bases). CDR1 and CDR2 from the germline V gene are SGHDN and FVKESK. Trimming took off 6 bases at V and 4 bases at J, with 18 bases between the two ends. This CDR3 contains 15 residues. The CDR3 sequence: CASREGRLAPETQYF. CDR3 sequence (DNA): TGTGCCAGCAGAGAGGGGAGGCTAGCGCCAGAGACCCAGTACTTC.

This clonotype was picked up a small number of times. V is TRBV3-1 and J is TRBJ1-2; TRBD1 might be the D (5 bases). This CDR3 is built from 16 residues. Trimming cost V 1 base and J 5 bases, with 17 bases left between them. Germline assignment: CDR1 LGHDT and CDR2 YNNKEL (reference sequence). The CDR3 nucleotides are TGTGCCAGCAGCCAAGGAAGGCCCACGGGGCGGTATGGCTACACCTTC. Protein sequence: CASSQGRPTGRYGYTF.

This clonotype was found a few times. V usage is TRBV25-1 and J usage is TRBJ2-7; D is perhaps TRBD1 or TRBD2 (5 bases each). This CDR3 spans 14 amino acids. With 8 bases removed from V and 3 bases from J, the gap between germline ends came to 17 bases. Germline V gene lookup returns CDR1 MGHDK and CDR2 SYGVNS. CDR3 protein: CASGSPGRIYEQYV. The CDR3 DNA follows: TGTGCCAGCGGGAGTCCGGGACGGATCTACGAGCAGTACGTC.

This clonotype showed up many times. The chain employs TRBV19 and TRBJ2-7; possible D gene TRBD2, 6 bases. Germline lookup yields CDR1 LNHDA and CDR2 SQIVND (reference sequence). The CDR3 contains 14 residues. Between the trimmed V and J ends, which lost 5 bases and 0 bases, there was a span of 11 bases. The CDR3 region is CASSPGTDSYEQYF. CDR3 sequence (DNA): TGTGCCAGTAGTCCTGGGACTGACTCCTACGAGCAGTACTTC.

This clonotype came up a few times. The chain couples TRBV7-6 to TRBJ2-7; D remains ambiguous. Trimming cost V 0 bases and J 6 bases, with 9 bases left between them. Looked up from germline, CDR1 is SGHVS and CDR2 is FNYEAQ. The CDR3 length is 13 residues. DNA for the CDR3: TGTGCCAGCAGCTTAGCCCTAATCGGCGAGCAGTACTTC. Its protein product is CASSLALIGEQYF.

This clonotype was seen more than once but under ten times. The chain combines TRBV2 with TRBJ2-7, with 10 bases matching TRBD1. V lost 6 bases and J lost 4; bases outside the gene matches: 9. The germline V gene has CDR1 SNHLY and CDR2 FYNNEI. The CDR3 consists of 15 residues. The CDR3 DNA sequence: TGTGCCAGCAGCTTATCCGGGACAGGGGCTTACGAGCAGTACTTC. It encodes CASSLSGTGAYEQYF. Together with reference TRBV2 and TRBJ2-7, the CDR3 gives the full variable domain: EPEVTQTPSHQVTQMGQEVILRCVPISNHLYFYWYRQILGQKVEFLVSFYNNEISEKSEIFDDQFSVERPDGSNFTLKIRSTKLEDSAMYFCASSLSGTGAYEQYFGPGTRLTVT.

A few counts support this clonotype. The V call is TRBV7-2, the J call TRBJ2-7; TRBD2 is a possible D gene (6 bases). Trimming pared 5 bases from V and 3 bases from J, leaving 11 bases between. Per germline, CDR1 SGHTA and CDR2 FQGNSA. This CDR3 is 13 amino acids long. The CDR3: CASSPGSLYEQYV. CDR3 nucleotide sequence: TGTGCCAGCAGCCCCGGGAGCCTCTACGAGCAGTACGTC.

In its sample, this clonotype was seen a few times. The rearrangement joins TRBV7-2 to TRBJ1-3; 8 nucleotides match TRBD1. This CDR3 has 15 residues. Germline V gene data show CDR1 as SGHTA and CDR2 as FQGNSA. J was trimmed by 7 bases and V by 5 bases; bases with no gene match: 10. The DNA for the CDR3 is TGTGCCAGCAGCGCCCAAAGACAGGGGAGGAACACCATATATTTT. Its translation: CASSAQRQGRNTIYF.

This clonotype was counted only a few times. The rearrangement links TRBV7-9 to TRBJ2-1, with D hard to call. This CDR3 comprises 16 residues. Between the trimmed V and J ends, which lost 1 base and 5 bases, there was a span of 15 bases. In germline, CDR1 is SEHNR, CDR2 FQNEAQ (reference sequence). CDR3 sequence: CASSLGLGLQHNEQFF. The CDR3 DNA sequence: TGTGCCAGCAGCTTAGGACTCGGTCTACAGCACAATGAGCAGTTCTTC.

This clonotype was observed a few times. This rearrangement joins TRBV6-2 or TRBV6-3 to TRBJ2-3; no clear D. The CDR3 consists of 16 residues. Trimming pared 2 bases from V and 0 bases from J, leaving 12 bases between. Germline V gene data show CDR1 as MNHEY and CDR2 as SVGEGT. The chain's CDR3 is CASSYKAVSSTDTQYF. DNA of the CDR3: TGTGCCAGCAGTTACAAGGCGGTCTCAAGCACAGATACGCAGTATTTT.

V gene TRBV29-1 combines with J gene TRBJ2-2; TRBD1 might be the D (6 bases). The CDR3 spans 15 residues. The germline CDR1 and CDR2 sequences are SQVTM and ANQGSEA. V shed 4 bases and J shed 1 base, with 13 bases lying between them. CDR3 DNA sequence: TGCAGCGTTGCAGGGGTACGCGTGAACACCGGGGAGCTGTTTTTT. The encoded protein is CSVAGVRVNTGELFF.

The sample holds many counts of this clonotype. The V and J genes are TRBV20-1 and TRBJ2-5, with TRBD2 as a possible D gene (5 bases). V lost 3 bases and J 1 base, leaving 9 bases between the germline ends. Germline CDR1 reads DFQATT; CDR2 reads SNEGSKA (reference sequence). The CDR3 is made up of 13 amino acids. DNA for the CDR3: TGCAGTGCTAGCGCGGGCCTCCAAGAGACCCAGTACTTC. Protein: CSASAGLQETQYF.

The chain joins TRBV7-2 to TRBJ1-2; D call uncertain. The V gene lost 4 bases and the J gene lost 8 bases, with 17 bases spanning the gap. Per the germline V gene, CDR1 is SGHTA and CDR2 is FQGNSA. This CDR3 comprises 14 residues. CDR3 region: CASSSLGSPSGYTF. The CDR3 bases are TGTGCCAGCAGCTCCCTCGGGAGCCCATCCGGCTACACCTTC. Filled out from reference TRBV7-2 and TRBJ1-2, the complete variable domain reads GAGVSQSPSNKVTEKGKDVELRCDPISGHTALYWYRQSLGQGLEFLIYFQGNSAPDKSGLPSDRFSAERTGGSVSTLTIQRTQQEDSAVYLCASSSLGSPSGYTFGSGTRLTVV.